These T cell receptor beta chains were read from a single sample in a study of regulatory T cells in long-lasting Graves disease. TCRdb redid the calling of the multiplex PCR reads with MiXCR, one entry per CDR3 protein. The sample comprises about 620,000 distinct CDR3 sequences, approximately 15% of which are singletons, and under 20% rests with the top ten. This sample was shared with a second study, whose subject was T cells in Graves' hyperthyroidism and ophthalmopathy.

The material was peripheral blood mononuclear cells (PBMCs), obtained at new diagnosis, from a patient treated with antithyroid drugs. The receptors stem from a woman aged 25 to 39 with Graves disease. Each CDR3 is given with its conserved first and last residue. Clone size is stated in some rows and not others, as once, few, many or a class when expanded.

size: .
J: TRBJ2-1
V: TRBV14
CDR3: CASSQAGVGEQFF

size: few
J: TRBJ2-1
V: TRBV29-1
CDR3: CSFWSGIYNEQFF

size: many
J: TRBJ2-7
V: TRBV28
CDR3: CASSFRVGRGPSYEQYF

size: .
J: TRBJ2-4
V: TRBV20-1
CDR3: CSATPGLASGSHLPKNIQYF

size: few
J: TRBJ1-5
V: TRBV6-1
CDR3: CASRLTNQPQHF

size: .
J: TRBJ2-1
V: TRBV4-1
CDR3: CASSRYPSGHNNEQFF

size: many
J: TRBJ2-7
V: TRBV30
CDR3: CVSARGEYEQYF

size: .
J: TRBJ2-3
V: TRBV9
CDR3: CASSVNRLVTDTQYF

size: .
J: TRBJ2-7
V: TRBV19
CDR3: CASSKNRDEIYEQYF

size: many
J: TRBJ2-1
V: TRBV7-2
CDR3: CASSYRDSSYNEQFF

size: .
J: TRBJ2-1
V: TRBV19
CDR3: CASSIVRGLGVRGEQFF

size: few
J: TRBJ2-3
V: TRBV29-1
CDR3: CSVGLDTDTQYF

size: few
J: TRBJ1-5
V: TRBV27
CDR3: CASSPGTDVKSWHF

size: many
J: TRBJ2-7
V: TRBV28
CDR3: CASSHGGSRSYEQYF

size: few
J: TRBJ2-1
V: TRBV6-2/TRBV6-3
CDR3: CASSFPSGNEQFF

size: many
J: TRBJ2-7
V: TRBV7-3
CDR3: CASSLRGGRDEQYF

size: .
J: TRBJ2-1
V: TRBV20-1
CDR3: CSNGGTRPYNEQFF

size: .
J: TRBJ2-7
V: TRBV19
CDR3: CASRGAQGLSTAGDHEQYF